These 26 T cell receptor beta chains came from one sample sequenced in a study of OX40 agonist ivuxolimab in advanced cancers. Clones were read by immunoSEQ multiplex PCR, and TCRdb kept only the in-frame ones, dropping some. The sample comprises fewer than 25,000 clones, about three quarters of which are singletons, and about a quarter rests with the top ten. The sample was CD4+ or CD8+ T cells sorted from blood, taken in a trial of the OX40 agonist ivuxolimab. Receptors originate from an adult with an advanced solid tumor such as melanoma, head and neck, liver or kidney cancer.

The chain links TRBV29-1 to TRBJ2-7, with D perhaps TRBD1 or TRBD2 (5 bases each). Per the germline V gene, CDR1 is SQVTM and CDR2 is ANQGSEA. This CDR3 comprises 14 residues. Trimming removed 0 bases from V and 0 bases from J, with 9 bases in between. This chain's CDR3 is CSVEDGGSSYEQYF. The CDR3, as DNA: TGCAGCGTTGAAGATGGGGGATCCTCCTACGAGCAGTACTTC.

CDR3 sequence reads: CASHRGGEQFF. DNA for the CDR3: TGTGCCAGCCACAGGGGAGGTGAGCAGTTCTTC. V gene TRBV27 combines with J gene TRBJ2-1; D might be TRBD1 (7 bases). The CDR3 contains 11 residues. Trimming left V 8 bases short and J 9 bases short, with 11 bases between. Germline V gene data show CDR1 as MNHEY and CDR2 as SMNVEV (reference sequence).

The CDR3 nucleotides read TGTGCCAGCAGTTTAGGACCGGGACAGAGAAATGAAAAACTGTTTTTT. Its translation: CASSLGPGQRNEKLFF. The V gene is TRBV28, the J gene TRBJ1-4; TRBD1 matches at 7 bases. With V trimmed by 2 bases and J by 5 bases, 8 bases remained unmatched. CDR3 length equals 16 residues. Germline V CDR1 and CDR2: MDHEN, SYDVKM.

The chain joins TRBV6-6 to TRBJ1-2; TRBD1 matches at 8 bases. J was trimmed by 4 bases and V by 0 bases; bases with no gene match: 7. Per the germline V gene, CDR1 is MNHNY and CDR2 is SVGAGI (reference sequence). The CDR3 is 16 residues long. In nucleotides, the CDR3 is TGTGCCAGCAGTTACTCGCCTGACAGGGGTCTCTATGGCTACACCTTC. Translation gives CASSYSPDRGLYGYTF.

The genes are TRBV13 and TRBJ2-5; unclear D gene. This CDR3 has 14 amino acids. Germline lookup yields CDR1 PRHDT and CDR2 FYEKMQ (reference sequence). Between the trimmed V and J ends, which lost 5 bases and 5 bases, there was a span of 15 bases. CDR3 bases: TGTGCCAGCAGCACCGACGGACCCCGGGAGACCCAGTACTTC. Translated: CASSTDGPRETQYF. The full variable domain, rest sourced from reference TRBV13 and TRBJ2-5, is AAGVIQSPRHLIKEKRETATLKCYPIPRHDTVYWYQQGPGQDPQFLISFYEKMQSDKGSIPDRFSAQQFSDYHSELNMSSLELGDSALYFCASSTDGPRETQYFGPGTRLLVL.

The chain links TRBV10-3 to TRBJ2-1, with 7 bases identical to TRBD1. This CDR3 comprises 12 residues. Germline loops: CDR1 ENHRY, CDR2 SYGVKD. The ends lost 0 bases at V and 10 bases at J; junction bases unmatched: 0. CDR3 DNA: TGTGCCATCAGTGAGTCGGGACAGGAGCAGTTCTTC. This encodes CAISESGQEQFF.

The table lists this clone with a few counts. CDR3 nucleotide sequence: TGTGCCATCAGTGAGTCGGAGGGAATTAGGGATGAGCAGTTCTTC. It encodes CAISESEGIRDEQFF. The J gene is TRBJ2-1, the V gene TRBV10-3; D possibly corresponds to TRBD2 (6 bases). The CDR3 is 15 residues long. CDR1 and CDR2 (germline): ENHRY, SYGVKD. The V end was cut by 0 bases, the J end by 8 bases, with 14 bases between.

V gene TRBV5-4 combines with J gene TRBJ1-2; D is possibly TRBD1 (6 bases). The V gene's germline CDR1 is SGHNT and CDR2 YYREEE (reference sequence). Trimming took off 5 bases at V and 3 bases at J, with 17 bases between the two ends. The CDR3 contains 15 residues. CDR3 sequence: CASSDGTGGDYGYTF. The CDR3 nucleotides are TGTGCCAGCAGTGACGGGACCGGGGGCGACTATGGCTACACCTTC.

The chain is built from TRBV6-5 and TRBJ2-7; D is perhaps TRBD1 (6 bases). The CDR3 has 13 residues. Germline V gene sequence: CDR1 MNHEY, CDR2 SVGAGI. Between the trimmed V and J ends, which lost 5 bases and 3 bases, there was a span of 11 bases. The CDR3 sequence is CASSEGVYYEQYF. The DNA for the CDR3 is TGTGCCAGCAGTGAGGGGGTCTACTACGAGCAGTACTTC.

The rearrangement joins TRBV2 to TRBJ2-7, with D uncertain. V was cut by 5 bases and J by 4 bases, with 12 bases left in between. CDR1 SNHLY and CDR2 FYNNEI come from the germline V gene. This CDR3 contains 13 residues. The CDR3 bases are TGTGCCAGCAGTTTTAGGACCGGTTACGAGCAGTACTTC. Translation gives CASSFRTGYEQYF.

The chain couples TRBV21-1 to TRBJ2-7; the D call TRBD1 from the table was never checked on the DNA. TRBV21-1 is termed a pseudogene. CDR3 length: 16 residues. CDR3 amino acids: CASSKACLGASYEQYF. The CDR3 nucleotides read TGTGCCAGCAGCAAAGCTTGCCTGGGGGCTTCCTACGAGCAGTACTTC.

The V and J genes are TRBV30 and TRBJ2-2; D is uncertain. Germline V CDR1 and CDR2: GTSNPN, SVGIG (reference sequence). Trimming removed 2 bases from V and 5 bases from J, with 9 bases in between. This CDR3 contains 13 residues. DNA of the CDR3: TGTGCCTGGAGTATGGGCCAGACCGGGGAGCTGTTTTTT. Translation gives CAWSMGQTGELFF.

The chain joins TRBV19 to TRBJ2-2, with D possibly being TRBD1 (5 bases). In germline, CDR1 is LNHDA, CDR2 SQIVND (reference sequence). Trimming stripped 8 bases from V and 5 bases from J, with 21 bases between. This CDR3 comprises 16 residues. The CDR3 sequence: CASDKTIGVLTGELFF. In DNA form, the CDR3 reads TGTGCCAGTGACAAGACGATAGGGGTCTTGACCGGGGAGCTGTTTTTT.

V and J are TRBV7-9 and TRBJ1-6; tentatively, D is TRBD1 (6 bases). The CDR3 loop spans 14 amino acids. The ends were cut back, 3 bases at V and 4 bases at J, with 7 bases in the middle. Germline CDR1 SEHNR, CDR2 FQNEAQ (reference sequence). The CDR3 region is CASSLDRYNSPLHF. The DNA of the CDR3 is TGTGCCAGCAGCTTGGACAGATATAATTCACCCCTCCACTTT.

This chain joins TRBV10-1 and TRBJ2-5, with 9 positions matching TRBD2. Looked up from germline, CDR1 is WNHNN and CDR2 is SYGVQD (reference sequence). Trimming cost V 3 bases and J 5 bases; bases outside gene matches: 7. This CDR3 contains 15 residues. The CDR3 is CASSDSGSGFETQYF. The CDR3, as DNA: TGCGCCAGCAGTGATAGCGGGAGCGGGTTTGAGACCCAGTACTTC.

This clone was counted only a few times. This sequence joins TRBV4-1 and TRBJ2-1, with 8 bases fitting TRBD2. The CDR3 runs 13 residues. Germline loops: CDR1 MGHRA, CDR2 YSYEKL. The J segment lost 16 bases and the V segment lost 1 base, leaving 9 bases of the junction unmatched. Here the CDR3 DNA reads TGCGCCAGCAGCCAAGGCCCTGCGGGGGGCCAATTCTTC. Residues: CASSQGPAGGQFF.

This clone was detected only once. The chain links TRBV6-1 to TRBJ1-4, with unresolved D. V lost 10 bases, J lost 10 bases, and 10 bases lay in between. Germline V gives CDR1 MNHNS, CDR2 SASEGT. The CDR3 runs to 10 residues. The CDR3 spells CATLKGKLFF. The CDR3 coding sequence is TGTGCCACTCTAAAAGGAAAACTGTTTTTT.

This clone appeared a single time. This chain joins TRBV6-4 and TRBJ1-6; D gene uncertain. The germline V gene has CDR1 MRHNA and CDR2 SNTAGT. CDR3 length: 17 residues. V lost 2 bases to trimming and J lost 5 bases, with 16 bases between them. Here the CDR3 DNA reads TGTGCCAGCAGTGACGGCACCTCCACGCCGCATAATTCACCCCTCCACTTT. Protein sequence: CASSDGTSTPHNSPLHF.

The chain couples TRBV4-1 to TRBJ2-6; no clear D. Trimming removed 5 bases at V and 4 bases at J, with 9 bases between. CDR1 and CDR2 (germline): MGHRA, YSYEKL. This CDR3 comprises 14 residues. CDR3 coding DNA: TGCGCCAGCAGCTCCCAGTCGGGGGCCAACGTCCTGACTTTC. Amino acids: CASSSQSGANVLTF.

V is TRBV11-1 and J is TRBJ2-7; D is possibly TRBD2 (5 bases). Trimming cost V 5 bases and J 4 bases, with 12 bases left between them. The germline CDR1 and CDR2 sequences are SGHAT and FQDESV (reference sequence). The CDR3 extends over 13 amino acids. In nucleotides, the CDR3 is TGTGCCAGCAGCCACGGACGGGATTACGAGCAGTACTTC. Its translation: CASSHGRDYEQYF.

The chain recombines TRBV7-9 with TRBJ2-7, with TRBD1 identical over 10 bases. Germline V gene sequence: CDR1 SEHNR, CDR2 FQNEAQ (reference sequence). Unmatched junction bases numbered 2, after V lost 3 bases and J lost 3 bases. There are 14 residues in the CDR3. DNA for the CDR3: TGTGCCAGCAGCTTGGGACAGGGGCTCTACGAGCAGTACTTC. Protein sequence: CASSLGQGLYEQYF.

The chain has TRBV6-5 and TRBJ1-4; 7 nucleotides line up with TRBD1. V lost 0 bases to trimming and J lost 5 bases; unmatched junction nucleotides: 3. Germline CDR1 is MNHEY and CDR2 is SVGAGI. CDR3 length: 15 residues. CDR3 residues: CASSYSGDRNEKLFF. The CDR3, as DNA: TGTGCCAGCAGTTACTCTGGGGACAGAAATGAAAAACTGTTTTTT.

The rearrangement joins TRBV7-9 to TRBJ2-5; D uncertain. The J call is doubtful: the DNA matches TRBJ2-7 better. Germline loops: CDR1 SEHNR, CDR2 FQNEAQ (reference sequence). There are 13 residues in the CDR3. For the CDR3, the DNA is TGTGCCAGCAGCTTAGAAGGGCTCTACGAGCAGTACTTC. Its protein is CASSLEGLYEQYF.

This clone came up once. The J gene is TRBJ2-2, the V gene TRBV29-1; D is unclear. Germline V lookup: CDR1 SQVTM, CDR2 ANQGSEA. The germline V and J ends were trimmed by 5 bases and 0 bases, with 10 bases remaining between them. The CDR3 consists of 14 residues. The CDR3 nucleotides are TGCAGCGTTTTGGAACATACGAACACCGGGGAGCTGTTTTTT. This sequence encodes CSVLEHTNTGELFF.

This chain joins TRBV28 and TRBJ2-1; 9 bases agree with TRBD1. Germline V gives CDR1 MDHEN, CDR2 SYDVKM. The length of the CDR3 is 16 residues. Unmatched junction bases numbered 19, after V lost 10 bases and J lost 9 bases. The chain's CDR3 is CATLLWTGEGYREQFF. Here the CDR3 DNA reads TGTGCCACCCTGCTGTGGACAGGGGAAGGGTATCGTGAGCAGTTCTTC.

Relative to its sample, this clone is medium-sized. This rearrangement joins TRBV4-1 to TRBJ1-1; perhaps TRBD1 as D (5 bases). Germline-derived CDR1 and CDR2 are MGHRA and YSYEKL. This CDR3 is 14 amino acids long. V was trimmed by 1 base and J by 11 bases, leaving 17 bases between them. CDR3 sequence (DNA): TGCGCCAGCAGCCAAGCAGGAGGAATAGGGGACGCTTTCTTT. Translating gives CASSQAGGIGDAFF.